The 31 T cell receptor beta chains given below trace back to one sample, sequenced in a study of T-cell memory formation after mild COVID-19. TCRdb processed the 5' RACE reads anew with MiXCR; each CDR3 protein has one entry. The table has under 300,000 distinct CDR3 sequences, roughly 17% seen once. Material: PBMCs or a T cell subset sorted from them (not recorded which). The receptors stem from a man aged 18 to 35 who had mild COVID-19 (a few samples of this study predate the infection). Cell type and time point are not known.

The chain recombines TRBV19 with TRBJ1-1; 7 nucleotides agree with TRBD1. J lost 3 bases, V lost 6 bases, and 16 bases had no gene match. Germline V gives CDR1 LNHDA, CDR2 SQIVND (reference sequence). The CDR3 has 17 residues. The CDR3 nucleotides read TGTGCCAGTAGATACCTCCCCGACCGGGACAGAGACACTGAAGCTTTCTTT. Translating it yields CASRYLPDRDRDTEAFF.

A few counts support this clonotype. The rearrangement joins TRBV7-2 to TRBJ2-1; TRBD2 is a possible D gene (5 bases). CDR1 and CDR2 (germline): SGHTA, FQGNSA. V gave up 2 bases and J gave up 0 bases, with 8 bases separating them. The CDR3 spans 15 residues. Here the CDR3 reads CASSLSGSSYNEQFF. DNA for the CDR3: TGTGCCAGCAGCTTATCTGGGAGCTCCTACAATGAGCAGTTCTTC.

This chain connects TRBV3-1 to TRBJ2-7, with TRBD1 identical over 10 bases. The length of the CDR3 is 14 residues. V was clipped by 8 bases and J by 4 bases; unmatched bases: 8. Germline loops: CDR1 LGHDT, CDR2 YNNKEL (reference sequence). In DNA form, the CDR3 reads TGTGCCAGCGGCGGGACAGGGGCGCGGTACGAGCAGTACTTC. It specifies CASGGTGARYEQYF.

A few counts support this clonotype. The chain joins TRBV6-2 or TRBV6-3 to TRBJ2-1; D might be TRBD2 (6 bases). V dropped 5 bases and J dropped 5 bases, with 16 bases sitting between them. Germline CDR1 and CDR2: MNHEY and SVGEGT. The CDR3 extends over 15 amino acids. CDR3 in DNA: TGTGCCAGCAGTCCCTGGGACTCGCCCAACAATGAGCAGTTCTTC. Translation: CASSPWDSPNNEQFF.

The chain is built from TRBV6-1 and TRBJ1-2; D ambiguous. V was shortened by 5 bases and J by 4 bases, with 8 bases between the two germline ends. CDR3 length equals 12 residues. Germline assignment: CDR1 MNHNS and CDR2 SASEGT. The chain's CDR3 is CASSFLVYGYTF. DNA for the CDR3: TGTGCCAGCAGTTTTCTCGTCTATGGCTACACCTTC.

This clonotype was picked up many times. The V call is TRBV5-1, the J call TRBJ2-3; D possibly corresponds to TRBD2 (6 bases). The CDR3 loop spans 15 amino acids. V was shortened by 4 bases and J by 2 bases, with 14 bases between the two germline ends. Germline V gene data show CDR1 as SGHRS and CDR2 as YFSETQ. The CDR3 loop reads CASSPGRGNTDTQYF. The DNA for the CDR3 is TGCGCCAGCAGCCCGGGACGGGGGAACACAGATACGCAGTATTTT.

This clonotype was detected only a few times. The J gene is TRBJ2-1, the V gene TRBV7-2, with 7 bases that match TRBD1. This CDR3 region has 16 residues. After removal of 3 bases from V and 3 bases from J, the junction contained 8 bases not matched to a gene. Germline loops: CDR1 SGHTA, CDR2 FQGNSA. CDR3 loop: CASSLTDRVIYNEQFF. The CDR3 DNA reads as TGTGCCAGCAGCTTGACCGACAGGGTGATCTACAATGAGCAGTTCTTC.

There are many counts of this clonotype. The V and J genes are TRBV5-1 and TRBJ2-3; TRBD1 might be the D (5 bases). Trimming cost V 3 bases and J 0 bases, with 8 bases left between them. Germline V CDR1 and CDR2: SGHRS, YFSETQ. The CDR3 consists of 14 residues. The CDR3 sequence: CASSSTASTDTQYF. The CDR3 nucleotides are TGCGCCAGCAGCTCGACAGCGAGCACAGATACGCAGTATTTT.

The chain has TRBV7-2 and TRBJ2-1, with no clear D. V lost 4 bases to trimming and J lost 8 bases, with 12 bases between them. CDR3 length: 13 amino acids. Germline V lookup: CDR1 SGHTA, CDR2 FQGNSA. The CDR3 nucleotides read TGTGCCAGCAGCTCCCACGGCGGCGATGAGCAGTTCTTC. Protein sequence: CASSSHGGDEQFF. Full variable domain (outside the CDR3, taken from reference TRBV7-2 and TRBJ2-1): GAGVSQSPSNKVTEKGKDVELRCDPISGHTALYWYRQSLGQGLEFLIYFQGNSAPDKSGLPSDRFSAERTGGSVSTLTIQRTQQEDSAVYLCASSSHGGDEQFFGPGTRLTVL.

The V gene is TRBV10-3, the J gene TRBJ1-1; maybe TRBD1 (5 bases). CDR3 length: 13 amino acids. From germline, CDR1 is ENHRY and CDR2 SYGVKD. Trimming removed 10 bases at V and 3 bases at J, with 15 bases between. In DNA, the CDR3 is TGTGCCACCACCGGGGGTTTGGACACTGAAGCTTTCTTT. This translates into CATTGGLDTEAFF.

This chain connects TRBV29-1 to TRBJ1-1; maybe TRBD1 (6 bases). Germline V CDR1 and CDR2: SQVTM, ANQGSEA. The CDR3 spans 13 residues. The V end was cut by 7 bases, the J end by 3 bases, with 15 bases between. The CDR3 spells CSAVQGWDTEAFF. The DNA for the CDR3 is TGCAGCGCCGTACAGGGTTGGGACACTGAAGCTTTCTTT.

This clonotype was recorded many times. The chain carries TRBV20-1 and TRBJ2-5; the D is unclear. The CDR3 loop spans 13 amino acids. Germline assignment: CDR1 DFQATT and CDR2 SNEGSKA (reference sequence). V shed 5 bases and J shed 5 bases, with 15 bases lying between them. The CDR3 loop reads CSAVPRGQETQYF. In DNA form, the CDR3 reads TGCAGTGCTGTACCTAGAGGCCAGGAGACCCAGTACTTC.

The chain is built from TRBV7-9 and TRBJ1-5; 8 nucleotides match TRBD1. Trimming at V came to 7 bases and at J to 3 bases, leaving 5 bases not matched to a gene. CDR3 length: 14 residues. Per the germline V gene, CDR1 is SEHNR and CDR2 is FQNEAQ (reference sequence). CDR3 region: CASTQQGDNQPQHF. The CDR3 DNA follows: TGTGCCAGCACCCAACAGGGGGACAATCAGCCCCAGCATTTT.

This rearrangement joins TRBV12-3 or TRBV12-4 to TRBJ2-3; D call uncertain. V was pared by 3 bases and J by 4 bases, with 11 bases between. The CDR3 has 14 residues. CDR3 nucleotide sequence: TGTGCCAGCAGTTTCGGTGGCAGCTCAGATACGCAGTATTTT. Its protein is CASSFGGSSDTQYF.

The chain is built from TRBV7-2 and TRBJ2-7; D perhaps matches TRBD1 (6 bases). V lost 5 bases and J 3 bases, leaving 14 bases between the germline ends. This CDR3 contains 14 residues. Germline CDR1 reads SGHTA; CDR2 reads FQGNSA. The CDR3 loop is CASSPYREFYEQYF. In DNA, the CDR3 is TGTGCCAGCAGCCCTTACAGGGAATTCTACGAGCAGTACTTC.

V is TRBV7-2 and J is TRBJ2-3; tentatively, D is TRBD2 (7 bases). CDR1 is SGHTA, CDR2 FQGNSA, per germline. The V end was cut by 8 bases, the J end by 7 bases, with 19 bases between. This CDR3 is built from 14 residues. CDR3 coding DNA: TGTGCCAGCGCCTCACCGGGGGGCGGAAATACGCAGTATTTT. It encodes CASASPGGGNTQYF.

The chain uses TRBV2 and TRBJ1-2, with 10 bases fitting TRBD1. CDR1 and CDR2 from the germline V gene are SNHLY and FYNNEI. J was trimmed by 4 bases and V by 6 bases; bases with no gene match: 11. The CDR3 totals 16 residues. The CDR3 loop is CASRADRGPTRYGYTF. CDR3 nucleotide sequence: TGTGCCAGCAGGGCTGACAGGGGGCCTACCCGCTATGGCTACACCTTC. Combining the CDR3 with reference TRBV2 and TRBJ1-2 gives the whole variable domain EPEVTQTPSHQVTQMGQEVILRCVPISNHLYFYWYRQILGQKVEFLVSFYNNEISEKSEIFDDQFSVERPDGSNFTLKIRSTKLEDSAMYFCASRADRGPTRYGYTFGSGTRLTVV.

In this sample, this clonotype turned up a few times. The chain recombines TRBV5-1 with TRBJ2-5, with unresolved D. From germline, CDR1 is SGHRS and CDR2 YFSETQ. V dropped 4 bases and J dropped 4 bases, with 14 bases sitting between them. The CDR3 loop spans 14 amino acids. This chain's CDR3 is CASSAILRSETQYF. In nucleotides, the CDR3 is TGCGCCAGCAGCGCGATTCTCCGGTCAGAGACCCAGTACTTC.

This clonotype was found a few times. V usage is TRBV29-1 and J usage is TRBJ2-7; the D gene is possibly TRBD1 (5 bases). The CDR3 is 16 amino acids. The V gene's germline CDR1 is SQVTM and CDR2 ANQGSEA. With 3 bases removed from V and 4 bases from J, the gap between germline ends came to 22 bases. DNA of the CDR3: TGCAGCGTTGACCGAGGATGGTTGCAGGACACTTACGAGCAGTACTTC. Amino acids: CSVDRGWLQDTYEQYF.

CDR3 in amino acids: CASSERELETQYF. In DNA form, the CDR3 reads TGCGCCAGCAGTGAGCGGGAGCTGGAGACCCAGTACTTC. This rearrangement joins TRBV10-1 to TRBJ2-5, with D maybe TRBD2 (6 bases). The CDR3 totals 13 residues. Trimming left V 2 bases short and J 5 bases short, with 9 bases between. Germline V gene data show CDR1 as WNHNN and CDR2 as SYGVQD (reference sequence).

Only a few counts were recorded for this clonotype. The V call is TRBV7-6, the J call TRBJ1-5; D is unresolved. The germline V gene has CDR1 SGHVS and CDR2 FNYEAQ. V was clipped by 3 bases and J by 4 bases, with 10 bases between them. This CDR3 contains 14 residues. CDR3 DNA sequence: TGTGCCAGCAGCTTGAGGGCCAGAAATCAGCCCCAGCATTTT. Protein product: CASSLRARNQPQHF.

The V and J genes are TRBV4-3 and TRBJ1-2; unclear D gene. Germline CDR1 and CDR2: LGHNA and YSLEER. The CDR3 loop spans 14 amino acids. Trimming removed 4 bases at V and 4 bases at J, with 13 bases between. DNA of the CDR3: TGCGCCAGCAGCCTTGACCGTGAGTTCTATGGCTACACCTTC. It is translated as CASSLDREFYGYTF.

This rearrangement joins TRBV24-1 to TRBJ2-2; TRBD2 is a possible D gene (6 bases). CDR3 length: 16 amino acids. Trimming removed 5 bases from V and 0 bases from J, with 12 bases in between. The germline V gene encodes CDR1 KGHDR and CDR2 SFDVKD. CDR3 amino acids: CATSASRDSNTGELFF. In DNA, the CDR3 is TGTGCCACCAGTGCGTCCAGGGACTCGAACACCGGGGAGCTGTTTTTT.

This clonotype was recorded many times. This chain uses TRBV6-5 with TRBJ1-2; D gene unclear. Per the germline V gene, CDR1 is MNHEY and CDR2 is SVGAGI. The CDR3 is 15 residues long. Trimming pared 0 bases from V and 5 bases from J, leaving 13 bases between. CDR3 amino acids: CASSYSSVAGYGYTF. In nucleotides, the CDR3 is TGTGCCAGCAGTTACTCGTCGGTGGCAGGTTATGGCTACACCTTC.

This clonotype was observed a few times. As DNA, the CDR3 is TGCAGTGCTAGAGATCGCAGGGACACTGAAGCTTTCTTT. Its translation is CSARDRRDTEAFF. The chain employs TRBV20-1 and TRBJ1-1; tentatively, D is TRBD1 (5 bases). In germline, CDR1 is DFQATT, CDR2 SNEGSKA (reference sequence). The CDR3 consists of 13 residues. V dropped 0 bases and J dropped 3 bases, with 8 bases sitting between them.

This clonotype turned up a few times. The chain employs TRBV6-1 and TRBJ2-1; no firm D call. The CDR3 consists of 15 residues. Germline loops: CDR1 MNHNS, CDR2 SASEGT. V was trimmed by 3 bases and J by 10 bases, leaving 19 bases between them. The chain's CDR3 is CASSDGPRATWEQFF. CDR3 nucleotide sequence: TGTGCCAGCAGTGACGGACCCCGGGCCACCTGGGAGCAGTTCTTC.

The chain employs TRBV29-1 and TRBJ2-7; D perhaps matches TRBD1 (6 bases). Germline V CDR1 and CDR2: SQVTM, ANQGSEA. Trimming stripped 7 bases from V and 6 bases from J, with 19 bases between. The CDR3 extends over 13 amino acids. The CDR3 loop reads CSARQTGYGEQYF. In DNA form, the CDR3 reads TGCAGCGCCCGTCAGACAGGTTACGGCGAGCAGTACTTC.

This clonotype was recorded at least ten times. The CDR3 bases are TGTGCCAGCAGCTTTGGGCAGCTAGCCAAAAACATTCAGTACTTC. Translation gives CASSFGQLAKNIQYF. The genes are TRBV11-2 and TRBJ2-4; no clear D. Trimming removed 3 bases from V and 0 bases from J, with 9 bases in between. This CDR3 is 15 amino acids long. CDR1 is SGHAT and CDR2 is FQNNGV in the germline V gene.

The chain joins TRBV7-3 to TRBJ2-3; D is unclear. V lost 3 bases, J lost 5 bases, and 15 bases lay in between. Germline V gene lookup returns CDR1 SGHTA and CDR2 FQGTGA. This CDR3 region has 15 residues. The CDR3 loop reads CASSFSSTGRDTQYF. The CDR3 coding sequence is TGTGCCAGCAGCTTTTCGTCAACCGGGCGAGATACGCAGTATTTT.

This rearrangement joins TRBV6-5 to TRBJ2-3; D is ambiguous. Germline V gene sequence: CDR1 MNHEY, CDR2 SVGAGI. V gave up 1 base and J gave up 0 bases, with 2 bases separating them. The CDR3 runs to 13 residues. CDR3 in DNA: TGTGCCAGCAGTTACTTTAGCACAGATACGCAGTATTTT. Amino acids: CASSYFSTDTQYF.

The genes are TRBV10-3 and TRBJ2-5, with TRBD2 identical over 8 bases. Trimming cost V 6 bases and J 3 bases; bases outside gene matches: 3. This CDR3 is built from 13 residues. Germline V lookup: CDR1 ENHRY, CDR2 SYGVKD. CDR3 loop: CAISPGLEETQYF. As DNA, the CDR3 is TGTGCCATCAGCCCGGGACTAGAAGAGACCCAGTACTTC.